The 10 T cell receptor beta chains reported below all come from one sample, sequenced in a study of cytomegalovirus exposure and HLA in healthy donors. 60 Vbeta and 13 Jbeta primers were used in PCR. Libraries were prepared by immunoSEQ multiplex PCR; TCRdb keeps only in-frame clonotypes and omits some of them. The data contain roughly 55,000 clones, roughly four fifths of them singletons. The source material was PBMCs. The receptor set was obtained from a boy aged 5-17 years in good health and CMV-seropositive.

The rearrangement joins TRBV5-1 to TRBJ2-3, with TRBD2 matching 8 bases. V lost 4 bases to trimming and J lost 1 base; unmatched junction nucleotides: 14. Germline CDR1 SGHRS, CDR2 YFSETQ. This CDR3 has 18 residues. The CDR3: CASSPNLSGGLGTDTQYF. CDR3 nucleotides: TGCGCCAGCAGCCCTAACCTCAGCGGGGGATTGGGCACAGATACGCAGTATTTT.

The CDR3 DNA reads TGTGCCAGCAGTTACTCACCCACGGGCACAGATACGCAGTATTTT. Amino acids: CASSYSPTGTDTQYF. The V and J genes are TRBV6-5 and TRBJ2-3; D is ambiguous. The CDR3 consists of 15 residues. V gave up 0 bases and J gave up 1 base, with 8 bases separating them. Germline CDR1 reads MNHEY; CDR2 reads SVGAGI.

The chain carries TRBV19 and TRBJ1-5, with D unclear. This CDR3 is 13 amino acids long. Germline V gene data show CDR1 as LNHDA and CDR2 as SQIVND (reference sequence). The V gene lost 0 bases and the J gene lost 2 bases, with 2 bases spanning the gap. The chain's CDR3 is CASSIDGNQPQHF. The CDR3 DNA sequence: TGTGCCAGTAGTATAGACGGCAATCAGCCCCAGCATTTT.

V and J are TRBV6-5 and TRBJ2-7; TRBD2 matches at 9 bases. This CDR3 has 15 residues. V gave up 4 bases and J gave up 2 bases; unmatched junction bases: 6. The germline CDR1 and CDR2 sequences are MNHEY and SVGAGI. The CDR3 coding sequence is TGTGCCAGCAGTTCATTAGCGGGGGATACCTACGAGCAGTACTTC. This codes for CASSSLAGDTYEQYF.

The chain combines TRBV9 with TRBJ2-2; 7 bases are shared with TRBD1. CDR1 and CDR2 (germline): SGDLS, YYNGEE. The CDR3 is made up of 16 amino acids. The ends lost 3 bases at V and 3 bases at J; junction bases unmatched: 8. The CDR3 loop reads CASSGGGQGDTGELFF. The CDR3 coding sequence is TGTGCCAGCAGCGGAGGGGGCCAAGGGGACACCGGGGAGCTGTTTTTT.

This CDR3 reads CASSLSATGSTQPQHF. CDR3 nucleotides: TGTGCCAGCAGTTTATCGGCGACAGGGTCCACTCAGCCCCAGCATTTT. The chain joins TRBV27 to TRBJ1-5; 7 nucleotides agree with TRBD1. The ends lost 0 bases at V and 6 bases at J; junction bases unmatched: 8. The CDR3 has 16 residues. CDR1 and CDR2 (germline): MNHEY, SMNVEV (reference sequence).

The rearrangement uses TRBV11-2 and TRBJ2-5; 9 bases are shared with TRBD2. V dropped 4 bases and J dropped 6; count of bases not matched to a gene: 15. The CDR3 runs to 17 residues. Germline V gives CDR1 SGHAT, CDR2 FQNNGV. The CDR3 loop reads CASSSGQIAGGPQTQYF. The CDR3 DNA reads as TGTGCCAGCAGCTCTGGCCAAATTGCGGGGGGGCCGCAGACCCAGTACTTC.

The gene calls are TRBV28 and TRBJ1-2; D is uncertain. The germline CDR1 and CDR2 sequences are MDHEN and SYDVKM. The CDR3 runs 14 residues. Trimming cost V 3 bases and J 8 bases, with 16 bases left between them. In DNA, the CDR3 is TGTGCCAGCAGTTTGATTTCGGGGTATCGCGGCTACACCTTC. Its translation is CASSLISGYRGYTF.

The CDR3 loop is CSVRPEGNTEAFF. The CDR3 DNA is TGCAGCGTTAGACCCGAGGGGAACACTGAAGCTTTCTTT. The chain recombines TRBV29-1 with TRBJ1-1; the D is unclear. This CDR3 has 13 residues. Trimming pared 5 bases from V and 1 base from J, leaving 11 bases between. From germline, CDR1 is SQVTM and CDR2 ANQGSEA. Combining the CDR3 with reference TRBV29-1 and TRBJ1-1 gives the whole variable domain SAVISQKPSRDICQRGTSLTIQCQVDSQVTMMFWYRQQPGQSLTLIATANQGSEATYESGFVIDKFPISRPNLTFSTLTVSNMSPEDSSIYLCSVRPEGNTEAFFGQGTRLTVV.

CDR3 DNA: TGTGCCAGCAGTCGGGACAGGGAAAATGAGTCAGTCAAAAACATTCAGTACTTC. This sequence encodes CASSRDRENESVKNIQYF. The rearrangement uses TRBV6-7 and TRBJ2-4; 9 bases are a match to TRBD1. TRBV6-7 is an ORF, and what it does is uncertain. The trim removed 5 bases at V and 3 bases at J, leaving 14 bases unmatched. CDR3 size: 18 residues.